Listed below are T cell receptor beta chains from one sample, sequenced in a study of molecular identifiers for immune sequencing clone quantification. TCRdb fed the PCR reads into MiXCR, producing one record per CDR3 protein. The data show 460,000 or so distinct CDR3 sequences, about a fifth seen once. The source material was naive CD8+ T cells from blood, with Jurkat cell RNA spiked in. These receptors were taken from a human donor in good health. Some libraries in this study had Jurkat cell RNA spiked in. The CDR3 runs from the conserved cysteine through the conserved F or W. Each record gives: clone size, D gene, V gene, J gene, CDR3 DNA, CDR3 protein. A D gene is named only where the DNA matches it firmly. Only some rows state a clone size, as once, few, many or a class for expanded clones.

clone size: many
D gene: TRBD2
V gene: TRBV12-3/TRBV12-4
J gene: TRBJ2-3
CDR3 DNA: TGTGCCAGCACCCGGGGGGGGTCTGGCACAGATACGCAGTATTTT
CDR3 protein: CASTRGGSGTDTQYF

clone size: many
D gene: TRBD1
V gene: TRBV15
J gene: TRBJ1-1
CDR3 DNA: TGTGCCACCAGCAGGGACAGGTTTGAAGCTTTCTTT
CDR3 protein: CATSRDRFEAFF

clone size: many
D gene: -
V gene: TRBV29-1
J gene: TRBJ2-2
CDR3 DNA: TGCAGCGTCGCAAGCGCGAGCACCGGGGAGCTGTTTTTT
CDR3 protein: CSVASASTGELFF

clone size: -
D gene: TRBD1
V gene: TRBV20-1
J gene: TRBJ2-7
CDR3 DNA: TGCAGTGCTCAAATCTCCCGGGACAGGGGAACCTACGAGCAGTACTTC
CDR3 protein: CSAQISRDRGTYEQYF

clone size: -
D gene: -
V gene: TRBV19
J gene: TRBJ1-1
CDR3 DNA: TGTGCCAGTAATCCAGGCATGAACACTGAAGCTTTCTTT
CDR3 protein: CASNPGMNTEAFF

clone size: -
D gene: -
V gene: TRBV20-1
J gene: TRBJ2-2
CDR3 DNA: TGCAGTGCTGGAGGTAGCAAGTCCGGGCGGACCGGGGAGCTGTTTTTT
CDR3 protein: CSAGGSKSGRTGELFF

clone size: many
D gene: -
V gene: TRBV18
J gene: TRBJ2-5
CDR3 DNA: TGTGCCAGCTCAAGCGGGACAACCCTCCAAGAGACCCAGTACTTC
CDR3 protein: CASSSGTTLQETQYF

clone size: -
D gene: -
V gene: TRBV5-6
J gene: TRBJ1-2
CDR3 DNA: TGTGCCAGCAGCTTGGTTTCTCAAGGGGCGTTGTATTATGGCTACACCTTC
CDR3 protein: CASSLVSQGALYYGYTF

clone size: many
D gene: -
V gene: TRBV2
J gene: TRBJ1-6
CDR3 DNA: TGTGCCAGTGTCGTACCTGCTGATAATTCACCCCTCCACTTT
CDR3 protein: CASVVPADNSPLHF

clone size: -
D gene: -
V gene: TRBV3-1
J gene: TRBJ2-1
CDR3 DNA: TGTGCCAGCAGCCAGGTCCTGGGGTACAATGAGCAGTTCTTC
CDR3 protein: CASSQVLGYNEQFF

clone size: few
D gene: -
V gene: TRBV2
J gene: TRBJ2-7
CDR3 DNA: TGTGCCAGCAGGAGCGGCGGATACGCCTTTCAGTACTTC
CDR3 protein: CASRSGGYAFQYF

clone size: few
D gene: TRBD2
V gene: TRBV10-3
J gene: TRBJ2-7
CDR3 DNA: TGTGCCATCAGGCCGGGACTAGCGGCTTACGAGCAGTACTTC
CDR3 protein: CAIRPGLAAYEQYF

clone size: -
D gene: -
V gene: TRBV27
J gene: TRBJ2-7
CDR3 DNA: TGTGCCAGCAGTTACCAGGCCCACTACGAGCAGTACTTC
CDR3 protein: CASSYQAHYEQYF

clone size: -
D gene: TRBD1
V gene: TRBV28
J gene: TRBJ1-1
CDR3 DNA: TGTGCCAGCAGTTTATTGGACAGGGCGCGATTGCGGAACACTGAAGCTTTCTTT
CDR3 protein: CASSLLDRARLRNTEAFF

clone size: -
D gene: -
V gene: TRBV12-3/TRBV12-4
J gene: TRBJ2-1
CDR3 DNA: TGTGCCAGCAGTTTGAGGGGTGGTGCCTACAATGAGCAGTCCTTC
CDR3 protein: CASSLRGGAYNEQSF

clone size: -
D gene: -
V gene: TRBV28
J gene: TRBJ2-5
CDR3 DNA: TGTGCCAGCAGGGAAACAGGGTGGGACCAAGGCGGGACCCAGTACTTC
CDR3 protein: CASRETGWDQGGTQYF

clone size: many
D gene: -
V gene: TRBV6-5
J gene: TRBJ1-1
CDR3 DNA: TGTGCCAGCAGTGGGGACTTAGCTCGAGCTTTCTTT
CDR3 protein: CASSGDLARAFF

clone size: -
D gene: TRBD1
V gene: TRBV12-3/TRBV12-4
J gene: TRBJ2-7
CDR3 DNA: TGTGCCAGCAGCAGACAGGGGGTACACTACGAGCAGTACTTC
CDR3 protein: CASSRQGVHYEQYF

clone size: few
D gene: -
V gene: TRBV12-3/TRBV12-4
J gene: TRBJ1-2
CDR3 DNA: TGTGCCAGCAGTTACCGGACAACGTATGGCTACACCTTC
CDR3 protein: CASSYRTTYGYTF

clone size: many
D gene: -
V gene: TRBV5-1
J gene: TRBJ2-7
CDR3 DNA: TGCGCCAGCAGCACTCCGGGGTACTTC
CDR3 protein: CASSTPGYF

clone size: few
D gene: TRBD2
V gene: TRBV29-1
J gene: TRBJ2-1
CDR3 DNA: TGCAGCGTGACTAGCGGGAGGGTCGCCTACAATGAGCAGTTCTTC
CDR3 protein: CSVTSGRVAYNEQFF

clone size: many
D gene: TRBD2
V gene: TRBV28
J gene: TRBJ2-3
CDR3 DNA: TGTGCCAGCAGTTCTAGCGGGGCCGACAGCACAGATACGCAGTATTTT
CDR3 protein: CASSSSGADSTDTQYF

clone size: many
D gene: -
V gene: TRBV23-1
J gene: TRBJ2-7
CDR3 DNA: TGCGCCAGCAGTCCTGCCAGGTCTAGGAAATCCTACGAGCAGTACTTC
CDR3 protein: CASSPARSRKSYEQYF

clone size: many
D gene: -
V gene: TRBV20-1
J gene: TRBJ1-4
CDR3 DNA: TGCAGTGCTAGTATCAGGGGAATGGGGGAAAAACTGTTTTTT
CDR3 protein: CSASIRGMGEKLFF

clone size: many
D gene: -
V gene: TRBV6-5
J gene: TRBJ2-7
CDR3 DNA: TGTGCCAGCAGTTACTCGAGTAGTGGGAGCTACGAGCAGTACTTC
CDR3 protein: CASSYSSSGSYEQYF

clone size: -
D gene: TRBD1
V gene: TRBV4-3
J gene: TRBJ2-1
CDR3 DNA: TGCGCCAGCAGCGCGGACAGGGGGCCCTACAATGAGCAGTTCTTC
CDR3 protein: CASSADRGPYNEQFF

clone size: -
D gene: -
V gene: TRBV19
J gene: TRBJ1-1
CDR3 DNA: TGTGCCAGTAGTATAGTAGGCGGGACTGAAGCTTTCTTT
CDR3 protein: CASSIVGGTEAFF

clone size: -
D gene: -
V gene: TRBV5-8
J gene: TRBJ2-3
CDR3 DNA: TGTGCCAGCAGCTTGTTGCCTAGCGTCACAGATACGCAGTATTTT
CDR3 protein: CASSLLPSVTDTQYF

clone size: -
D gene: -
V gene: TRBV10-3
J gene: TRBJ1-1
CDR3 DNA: TGTGCCATCAGTGAGTCGTTAGTAAACACTGAAGCTTTCTTT
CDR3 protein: CAISESLVNTEAFF

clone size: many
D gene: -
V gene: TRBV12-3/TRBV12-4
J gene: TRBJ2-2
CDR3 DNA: TGTGCCAGCACTCGACTGCCTTTGGAGCTGTTTTTT
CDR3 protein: CASTRLPLELFF

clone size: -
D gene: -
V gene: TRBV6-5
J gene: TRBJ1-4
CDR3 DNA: TGTGCCAGCAGTCCTCGTAGAGGGTGGAGTGAAAAACTGTTTTTT
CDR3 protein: CASSPRRGWSEKLFF

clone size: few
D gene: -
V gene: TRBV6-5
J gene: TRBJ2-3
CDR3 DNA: TGTGCCAGCAGTTACTCGTTCGTTGGGCGCCCAGATACGCAGTATTTT
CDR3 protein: CASSYSFVGRPDTQYF